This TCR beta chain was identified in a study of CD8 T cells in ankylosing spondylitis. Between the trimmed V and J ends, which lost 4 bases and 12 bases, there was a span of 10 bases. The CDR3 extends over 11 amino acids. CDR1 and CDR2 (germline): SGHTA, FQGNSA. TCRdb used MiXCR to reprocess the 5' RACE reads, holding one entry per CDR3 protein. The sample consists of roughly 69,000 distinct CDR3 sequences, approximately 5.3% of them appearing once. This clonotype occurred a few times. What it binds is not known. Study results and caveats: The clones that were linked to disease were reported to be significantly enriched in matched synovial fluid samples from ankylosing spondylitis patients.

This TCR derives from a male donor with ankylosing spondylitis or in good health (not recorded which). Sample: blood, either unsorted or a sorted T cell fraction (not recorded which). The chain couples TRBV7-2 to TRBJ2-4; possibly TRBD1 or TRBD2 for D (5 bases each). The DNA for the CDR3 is TGTGCCAGCAGCTCGGAAGGGACTCAGTACTTC. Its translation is CASSSEGTQYF.